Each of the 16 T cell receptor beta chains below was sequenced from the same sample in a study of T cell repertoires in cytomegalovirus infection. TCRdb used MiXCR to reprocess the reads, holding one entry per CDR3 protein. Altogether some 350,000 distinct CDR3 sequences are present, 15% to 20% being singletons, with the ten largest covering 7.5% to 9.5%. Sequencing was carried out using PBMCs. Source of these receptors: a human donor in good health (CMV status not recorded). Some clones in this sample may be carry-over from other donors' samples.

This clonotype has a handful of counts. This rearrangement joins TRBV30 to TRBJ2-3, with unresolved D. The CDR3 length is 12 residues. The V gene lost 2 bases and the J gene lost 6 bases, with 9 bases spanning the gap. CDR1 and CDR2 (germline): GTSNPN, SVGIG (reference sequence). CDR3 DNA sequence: TGTGCCTGGAGTACCCGACGCGATACGCAGTATTTT. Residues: CAWSTRRDTQYF.

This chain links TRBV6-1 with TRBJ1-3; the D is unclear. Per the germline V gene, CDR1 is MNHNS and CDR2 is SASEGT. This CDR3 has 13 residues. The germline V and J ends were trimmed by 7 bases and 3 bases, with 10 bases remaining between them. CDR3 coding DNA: TGTGCCAGCATGGAGGTTGGTGGAAACACCATATATTTT. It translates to CASMEVGGNTIYF.

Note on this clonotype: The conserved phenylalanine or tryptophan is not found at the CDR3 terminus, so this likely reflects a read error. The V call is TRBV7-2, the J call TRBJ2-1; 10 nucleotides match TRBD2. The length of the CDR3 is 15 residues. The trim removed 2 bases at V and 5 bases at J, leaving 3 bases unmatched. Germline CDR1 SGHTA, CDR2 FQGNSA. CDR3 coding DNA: TGTGCCAGCAGCTTACAGCGGGGGGGCAACAATGAGCAGTTCGTC. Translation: CASSLQRGGNNEQFV.

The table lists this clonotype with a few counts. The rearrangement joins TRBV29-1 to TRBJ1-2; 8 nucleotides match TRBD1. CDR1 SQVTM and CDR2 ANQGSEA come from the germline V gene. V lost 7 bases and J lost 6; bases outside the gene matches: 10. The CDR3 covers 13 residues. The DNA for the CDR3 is TGCAGCGGGACAGGGTATTTTATCGATGGCTACACCTTC. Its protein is CSGTGYFIDGYTF.

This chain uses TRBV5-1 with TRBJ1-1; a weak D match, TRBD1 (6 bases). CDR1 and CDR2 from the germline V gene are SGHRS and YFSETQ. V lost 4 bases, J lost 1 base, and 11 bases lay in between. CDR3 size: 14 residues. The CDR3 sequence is CASSQDRPNTEAFF. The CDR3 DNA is TGCGCCAGCAGCCAGGACAGACCGAACACTGAAGCTTTCTTT.

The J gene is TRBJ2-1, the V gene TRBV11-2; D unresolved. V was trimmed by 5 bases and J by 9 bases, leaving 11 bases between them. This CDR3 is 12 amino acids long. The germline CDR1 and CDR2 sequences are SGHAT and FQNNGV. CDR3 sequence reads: CASSPFYAEQFF. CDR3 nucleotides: TGTGCCAGCAGCCCCTTTTATGCTGAGCAGTTCTTC.

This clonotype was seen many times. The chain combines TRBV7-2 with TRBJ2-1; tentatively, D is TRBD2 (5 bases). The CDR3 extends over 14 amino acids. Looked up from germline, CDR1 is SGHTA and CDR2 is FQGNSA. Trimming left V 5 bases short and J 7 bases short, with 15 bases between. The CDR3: CASSGGAAWNEQFF. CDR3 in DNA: TGTGCCAGCAGCGGCGGAGCGGCGTGGAATGAGCAGTTCTTC.

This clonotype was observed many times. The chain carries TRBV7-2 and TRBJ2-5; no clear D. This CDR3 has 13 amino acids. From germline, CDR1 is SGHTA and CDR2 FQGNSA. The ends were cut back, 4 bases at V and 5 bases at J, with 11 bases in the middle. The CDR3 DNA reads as TGTGCCAGCAGCTCCGGGCCATGGGAGACCCAGTACTTC. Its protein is CASSSGPWETQYF.

The CDR3 spells CASSLGGNSYEQYF. CDR3 sequence (DNA): TGTGCCAGCAGCTTAGGTGGGAACTCCTACGAGCAGTACTTC. The chain carries TRBV11-2 and TRBJ2-7; D not resolved. V lost 1 base, J lost 0 bases, and 7 bases lay in between. CDR1 is SGHAT, CDR2 FQNNGV, per germline. This CDR3 contains 14 residues.

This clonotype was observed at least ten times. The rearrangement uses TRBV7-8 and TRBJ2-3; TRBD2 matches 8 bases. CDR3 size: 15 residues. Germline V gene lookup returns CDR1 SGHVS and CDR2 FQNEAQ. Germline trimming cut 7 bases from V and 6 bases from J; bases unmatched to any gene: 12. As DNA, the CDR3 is TGTGCCAGCATAGGCCGGGAGGGCCCCTCGGATACGCAGTATTTT. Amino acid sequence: CASIGREGPSDTQYF.

CDR3: CASSPADGTYEQYF. In DNA, the CDR3 is TGTGCCAGCAGCCCGGCCGATGGGACCTACGAGCAGTACTTC. The V gene is TRBV5-4, the J gene TRBJ2-7; D remains ambiguous. Germline V gene lookup returns CDR1 SGHNT and CDR2 YYREEE (reference sequence). This CDR3 comprises 14 residues. Trimming stripped 4 bases from V and 2 bases from J, with 13 bases between.

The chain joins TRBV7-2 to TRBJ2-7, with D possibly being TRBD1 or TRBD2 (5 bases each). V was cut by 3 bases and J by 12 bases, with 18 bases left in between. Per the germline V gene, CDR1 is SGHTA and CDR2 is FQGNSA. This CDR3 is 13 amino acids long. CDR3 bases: TGTGCCAGCAGCTTTAGTATGGGGACGGACCCGTACTTC. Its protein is CASSFSMGTDPYF.

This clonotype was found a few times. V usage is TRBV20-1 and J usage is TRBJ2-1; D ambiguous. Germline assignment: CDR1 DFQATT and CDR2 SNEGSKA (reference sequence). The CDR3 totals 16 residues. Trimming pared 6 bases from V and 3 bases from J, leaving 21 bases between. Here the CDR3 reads CSATPDLVVSYNEQFF. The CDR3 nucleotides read TGCAGTGCGACCCCCGATTTAGTAGTTAGCTACAATGAGCAGTTCTTC.

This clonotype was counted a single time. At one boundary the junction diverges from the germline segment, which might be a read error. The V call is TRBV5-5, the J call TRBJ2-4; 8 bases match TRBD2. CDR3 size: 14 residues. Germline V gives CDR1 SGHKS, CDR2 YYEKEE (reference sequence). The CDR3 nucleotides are TGTGCCAGCAGCACCGGGGGGGTGGGGAACATTCAGCACTTC. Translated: CASSTGGVGNIQHF.

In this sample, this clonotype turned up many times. CDR3 region: CASSPAGYGNTIYF. The CDR3 nucleotides read TGTGCCAGCTCACCAGCGGGGTACGGAAACACCATATATTTT. The chain carries TRBV18 and TRBJ1-3; D gene unclear. The V gene lost 2 bases and the J gene lost 4 bases, with 9 bases spanning the gap. Per germline, CDR1 KGHSH and CDR2 LQKENI. This CDR3 is built from 14 residues.

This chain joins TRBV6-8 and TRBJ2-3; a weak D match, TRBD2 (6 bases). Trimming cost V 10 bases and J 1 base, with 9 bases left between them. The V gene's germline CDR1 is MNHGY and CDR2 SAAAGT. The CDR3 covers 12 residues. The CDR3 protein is CAIGRRTDTQYF. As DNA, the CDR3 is TGTGCCATCGGGAGACGCACAGATACGCAGTATTTT.